Below are 18 T cell receptor beta chains sequenced from a single sample in a study of T cell responses to AZD1222 COVID-19 vaccine. Clones were sequenced by immunoSEQ multiplex PCR, and TCRdb holds only the in-frame ones, with some missing. Of 150,000 to 170,000 clones detected, more than 90% appear once; the ten largest clones hold 18%. The sample in question was peripheral blood, obtained on day 0 of AZD1222 vaccination. The source of these receptors is an adult in good health.

This sequence joins TRBV11-2 and TRBJ1-1, with D uncertain. Looked up from germline, CDR1 is SGHAT and CDR2 is FQNNGV. This CDR3 region has 14 residues. V was clipped by 0 bases and J by 9 bases, with 14 bases between them. CDR3 sequence reads: CASSLDYEGRKAFF. In DNA form, the CDR3 reads TGTGCCAGCAGCTTAGATTACGAAGGGCGGAAAGCTTTCTTT.

This CDR3 is CASSGTQGFTEAFF. Here the CDR3 DNA reads TGTGCCAGCAGTGGCACTCAGGGTTTCACTGAAGCTTTCTTT. The chain couples TRBV2 to TRBJ1-1; D may be TRBD1 (5 bases). This CDR3 spans 14 amino acids. Germline lookup yields CDR1 SNHLY and CDR2 FYNNEI. V shed 4 bases and J shed 4 bases, with 13 bases lying between them.

The rearrangement uses TRBV2 and TRBJ2-2; D gene uncertain. The length of the CDR3 is 14 residues. V lost 6 bases to trimming and J lost 7 bases, with 15 bases between them. Germline V CDR1 and CDR2: SNHLY, FYNNEI. CDR3 DNA: TGTGCCAGCAGATTGGAGACCACAATCGGGGAGCTGTTTTTT. Amino acid sequence: CASRLETTIGELFF.

V is TRBV5-5 and J is TRBJ1-5; maybe TRBD1 (5 bases). Deletions cut 4 bases from V and 3 bases from J, with 17 bases between. Germline CDR1 and CDR2: SGHKS and YYEKEE (reference sequence). The CDR3 consists of 16 residues. CDR3 bases: TGTGCCAGCAGCCCCTCCCCTGACAGTTCCAATCAGCCCCAGCATTTT. The encoded protein is CASSPSPDSSNQPQHF.

The rearrangement joins TRBV29-1 to TRBJ1-1; TRBD1 agrees at 11 bases. This CDR3 region has 17 residues. Trimming cost V 7 bases and J 1 base; bases outside gene matches: 14. Germline V gene sequence: CDR1 SQVTM, CDR2 ANQGSEA. DNA of the CDR3: TGCAGCGCTAGGACAGGGGGCGCGACTCTGACGAACACTGAAGCTTTCTTT. Encoded protein: CSARTGGATLTNTEAFF.

V is TRBV28 and J is TRBJ1-4; D possibly corresponds to TRBD1 (6 bases). The germline V and J ends were trimmed by 4 bases and 5 bases, with 14 bases remaining between them. Germline V CDR1 and CDR2: MDHEN, SYDVKM. The CDR3 contains 15 residues. CDR3 in amino acids: CASSSLTGGNEKLFF. CDR3 bases: TGTGCCAGCAGTTCCTTAACGGGGGGCAATGAAAAACTGTTTTTT.

This rearrangement joins TRBV9 to TRBJ1-1; 9 nucleotides agree with TRBD1. V was clipped by 4 bases and J by 4 bases; unmatched bases: 8. The CDR3 sequence is 15 residues long. The germline CDR1 and CDR2 sequences are SGDLS and YYNGEE. The CDR3 reads CASSSGQGISTEAFF. CDR3 bases: TGTGCCAGCAGCTCCGGACAGGGGATTTCCACTGAAGCTTTCTTT.

CDR3 loop: CASSFLGVGGTEAFF. DNA for the CDR3: TGTGCCAGCAGTTTTTTGGGGGTCGGAGGCACTGAAGCTTTCTTT. This rearrangement joins TRBV28 to TRBJ1-1; tentatively, D is TRBD1 (5 bases). The CDR3 is 15 residues long. The V and J ends lost 3 bases and 4 bases respectively, with 15 bases between them. Germline V lookup: CDR1 MDHEN, CDR2 SYDVKM.

The genes are TRBV9 and TRBJ2-7; D may be TRBD1 or TRBD2 (5 bases each). Germline values: CDR1 SGDLS, CDR2 YYNGEE. The CDR3 has 16 residues. V lost 4 bases and J lost 4, with 21 bases in between. CDR3 sequence reads: CASSLGVGETMYEQYF. The CDR3 bases are TGTGCCAGCAGCCTAGGAGTGGGGGAGACGATGTACGAGCAGTACTTC.

The chain has TRBV9 and TRBJ1-2; D remains ambiguous. V gave up 3 bases and J gave up 2 bases, with 17 bases separating them. The CDR3 has 16 residues. Germline assignment: CDR1 SGDLS and CDR2 YYNGEE. The CDR3 sequence is CASSADDWVTNYGYTF. CDR3 nucleotides: TGTGCCAGCAGCGCCGACGATTGGGTAACCAACTATGGCTACACCTTC.

In regard to this clone: Its ends do not fully match the called genes, so a read error is possible. The chain combines TRBV12-3 or TRBV12-4 with TRBJ1-4; D might be TRBD1 (6 bases). This CDR3 spans 11 amino acids. In DNA, the CDR3 is TGTGCCAGCACCCTGAGGACAGTTCTGGTTTTT. Amino acids: CASTLRTVLVF.

The gene calls are TRBV2 and TRBJ1-1; D gene unclear. Trimming removed 6 bases at V and 1 base at J, with 12 bases between. This CDR3 contains 14 residues. Germline lookup yields CDR1 SNHLY and CDR2 FYNNEI. The CDR3 nucleotides read TGTGCCAGCAGACCCGGGATGGGGAACACTGAAGCTTTCTTT. Translation gives CASRPGMGNTEAFF.

This chain uses TRBV24-1 with TRBJ2-2; D remains ambiguous. Deletions cut 7 bases from V and 3 bases from J, with 17 bases between. CDR1 KGHDR and CDR2 SFDVKD come from the germline V gene. The CDR3 runs to 16 residues. CDR3 in amino acids: CATSDTNQRYTGELFF. CDR3 sequence (DNA): TGTGCCACCAGCGACACAAATCAGAGGTACACCGGGGAGCTGTTTTTT.

The rearrangement links TRBV10-3 to TRBJ1-2, with TRBD1 matching 7 bases. V lost 6 bases and J lost 2; bases outside the gene matches: 6. The CDR3 length is 14 residues. Germline loops: CDR1 ENHRY, CDR2 SYGVKD. The CDR3 DNA reads as TGTGCCATCAGCGCGGGACAGCCGAACTATGGCTACACCTTC. Translation gives CAISAGQPNYGYTF.

This clone was seen once. The rearrangement uses TRBV6-2 or TRBV6-3 and TRBJ2-7; maybe TRBD1 (5 bases). V was cut by 8 bases and J by 5 bases, with 16 bases left in between. The CDR3 totals 13 residues. CDR1 is MNHEY, CDR2 SVGEGT, per germline. Here the CDR3 DNA reads TGTGCCAGCGGTTCAATCAGGGTCCACGAGCAGTACTTC. Translation gives CASGSIRVHEQYF.

The chain is built from TRBV7-2 and TRBJ1-6, with D tentatively TRBD1 (5 bases). There are 14 residues in the CDR3. The V end was cut by 1 base, the J end by 9 bases, with 10 bases between. CDR1 and CDR2 (germline): SGHTA, FQGNSA. The CDR3 spells CASSLDAGSSPLHF. In nucleotides, the CDR3 is TGTGCCAGCAGCTTAGACGCAGGGAGTTCACCCCTCCACTTT.

A remark on this clone: The sample has other DNA sequences that encode this CDR3 too. V gene TRBV28 combines with J gene TRBJ1-2, with D uncertain. The germline gives CDR1 MDHEN, CDR2 SYDVKM. This CDR3 comprises 12 residues. Trimming took off 2 bases at V and 4 bases at J, with 5 bases between the two ends. The CDR3 coding sequence is TGTGCCAGCAGTTTACGGGGCTATGGCTACACCTTC. Its translation is CASSLRGYGYTF.

This chain links TRBV24-1 with TRBJ1-2, with 7 bases lining up with TRBD1. Germline V gene sequence: CDR1 KGHDR, CDR2 SFDVKD. Germline trimming cut 7 bases from V and 4 bases from J; bases unmatched to any gene: 17. This CDR3 is 17 amino acids long. In DNA form, the CDR3 reads TGTGCCACCAGCCGTACTCATCCGGGACAGTCGTTCTATGGCTACACCTTC. As protein: CATSRTHPGQSFYGYTF.